The next 26 T cell receptor beta chains were all read from a single sample in a study of vaccination and CD4 T cells after COVID-19. Which antigens these TCRs recognize remains unknown. Scientists ran DNA taken from cultured CD4+ T cells through the Oncomine TCR Beta short-read assay for sequencing. A single record per CDR3 protein comes from TCRdb applying MiXCR to the PCR reads. The sample yields tens of thousands of distinct CDR3 sequences, around two fifths seen once. Treatment noted: approximately 10-day PBMC culture with coronavirus spike peptide pools or control peptides (ViraFEST assay). Sequenced material: CD4+ T cells from blood, cultured in vitro. All receptors come from a human donor who had recovered from COVID-19.

The rearrangement links TRBV7-9 to TRBJ1-5, with D possibly matching TRBD1 (5 bases). V lost 5 bases, J lost 7 bases, and 15 bases lay in between. There are 14 residues in the CDR3. Germline V gene sequence: CDR1 SEHNR, CDR2 FQNEAQ (reference sequence). In DNA form, the CDR3 reads TGTGCCAGCAGCGCACAGGATGTAGGCCAGCCCCAGCATTTT. This encodes CASSAQDVGQPQHF.

The rearrangement links TRBV28 to TRBJ2-1, with D possibly TRBD2 on 6 matching bases. CDR3 length: 13 amino acids. The V end was cut by 6 bases, the J end by 10 bases, with 16 bases between. The germline V gene has CDR1 MDHEN and CDR2 SYDVKM. CDR3 sequence (DNA): TGTGCCAGCAGGCCGGGACTCCCGGGGGAGCAGTTCTTC. Residues: CASRPGLPGEQFF.

This clonotype has just one count. The chain has TRBV20-1 and TRBJ2-3; 8 bases align to TRBD2. The CDR3 loop spans 17 amino acids. The V segment lost 6 bases and the J segment 4 bases; nucleotides outside the gene matches: 18. Germline CDR1 and CDR2: DFQATT and SNEGSKA (reference sequence). CDR3: CSATGLARGGHSDTQYF. CDR3 DNA: TGCAGTGCCACTGGACTAGCAAGGGGGGGGCATTCAGATACGCAGTATTTT.

This clonotype was observed a handful of times. The chain joins TRBV27 to TRBJ1-1; TRBD1 agrees at 9 bases. Germline V gene data show CDR1 as MNHEY and CDR2 as SMNVEV (reference sequence). V gave up 1 base and J gave up 0 bases; unmatched junction bases: 9. The CDR3 extends over 18 amino acids. The CDR3, as DNA: TGTGCCAGCAGTTTATTCCGGGACAGGGCATCGATGAACACTGAAGCTTTCTTT. Encoded protein: CASSLFRDRASMNTEAFF.

This clonotype was counted between two and nine times. The V call is TRBV6-5, the J call TRBJ2-7; TRBD2 aligns across 13 bases. Germline V gives CDR1 MNHEY, CDR2 SVGAGI. The CDR3 runs to 16 residues. V dropped 8 bases and J dropped 2; count of bases not matched to a gene: 9. The chain's CDR3 is CASVTGGTSGTYEQYF. The CDR3 bases are TGTGCCAGCGTTACAGGAGGGACTAGCGGGACCTACGAGCAGTACTTC.

The V and J genes are TRBV7-6 and TRBJ2-2; D is unclear. CDR1 is SGHVS, CDR2 FNYEAQ, per germline. V was trimmed by 1 base and J by 4 bases, leaving 13 bases between them. The CDR3 has 16 amino acids. The CDR3 DNA follows: TGTGCCAGCAGCTTAGGTCCCTTAGGTGGCACCGGGGAGCTGTTTTTT. Protein sequence: CASSLGPLGGTGELFF.

This clonotype was seen a handful of times. This chain joins TRBV9 and TRBJ2-5, with TRBD1 matching over 7 bases. The junction had 8 bases not matched to a gene; V was cut back by 4 bases and J by 2 bases. The CDR3 has 15 residues. CDR1 and CDR2 from the germline V gene are SGDLS and YYNGEE. CDR3 sequence reads: CASSSRDSLQETQYF. CDR3 sequence (DNA): TGTGCCAGCAGCTCCCGGGACAGCCTTCAAGAGACCCAGTACTTC.

The chain employs TRBV5-1 and TRBJ2-5; D possibly corresponds to TRBD1 (5 bases). The CDR3 is 15 amino acids. The V gene's germline CDR1 is SGHRS and CDR2 YFSETQ. Between the trimmed V and J ends, which lost 4 bases and 1 base, there was a span of 14 bases. In nucleotides, the CDR3 is TGCGCCAGCAGCGACTCGCAGGGTATCCAAGAGACCCAGTACTTC. It specifies CASSDSQGIQETQYF.

In its sample, this clonotype is large (0.1 to 1%). CDR3 in amino acids: CASSVRGGQEQYF. In DNA, the CDR3 is TGTGCCAGCAGCGTTCGAGGAGGCCAGGAGCAGTACTTC. The chain couples TRBV7-2 to TRBJ2-7; D perhaps matches TRBD2 (5 bases). The germline V gene encodes CDR1 SGHTA and CDR2 FQGNSA. Trimming took 5 bases from V and 7 from J, leaving 15 bases between them. The CDR3 runs to 13 residues.

The J gene is TRBJ1-5, the V gene TRBV5-3, with a tentative D call TRBD1 (6 bases). TRBV5-3 is classed as an ORF, of uncertain function. The CDR3 consists of 17 residues. V was trimmed by 4 bases and J by 3 bases, leaving 20 bases between them. The CDR3 protein is CARSPPHHGQLNQPQHF. The CDR3 nucleotides read TGTGCCAGAAGCCCACCCCACCACGGACAGCTCAATCAGCCCCAGCATTTT.

The chain links TRBV18 to TRBJ2-3; TRBD2 is a possible D gene (6 bases). The CDR3 contains 15 residues. The germline gives CDR1 KGHSH, CDR2 LQKENI. Trimming left V 2 bases short and J 4 bases short, with 13 bases between. This CDR3 is CASSPIREMADTQYF. In nucleotides, the CDR3 is TGTGCCAGCTCACCAATCCGGGAGATGGCAGATACGCAGTATTTT.

J is TRBJ2-3 and V is TRBV7-3; weak D call: TRBD1 (6 bases). The ends were cut back, 6 bases at V and 4 bases at J, with 17 bases in the middle. This CDR3 has 15 amino acids. From germline, CDR1 is SGHTA and CDR2 FQGTGA. CDR3 sequence reads: CASSKERGFADTQYF. The CDR3 DNA follows: TGTGCCAGCAGTAAAGAAAGGGGGTTTGCAGATACGCAGTATTTT.

The table lists this clonotype with a count of one. V is TRBV19 and J is TRBJ2-2, with D hard to call. V lost 3 bases, J lost 5 bases, and 7 bases lay in between. The CDR3 runs 13 residues. Germline CDR1 is LNHDA and CDR2 is SQIVND (reference sequence). CDR3: CASSIQETGELFF. The CDR3 DNA reads TGTGCCAGTAGTATCCAGGAGACCGGGGAGCTGTTTTTT.

The J gene is TRBJ2-5, the V gene TRBV5-1, with D maybe TRBD1 (5 bases). The length of the CDR3 is 15 residues. Germline CDR1 is SGHRS and CDR2 is YFSETQ. The V gene lost 0 bases and the J gene lost 0 bases, with 9 bases spanning the gap. This CDR3 is CASSLGQTDQETQYF. The DNA for the CDR3 is TGCGCCAGCAGCTTGGGACAGACCGACCAAGAGACCCAGTACTTC.

The chain couples TRBV10-1 to TRBJ1-1; 10 nucleotides match TRBD1. The germline V gene encodes CDR1 WNHNN and CDR2 SYGVQD (reference sequence). CDR3 size: 15 residues. The trim removed 6 bases at V and 3 bases at J, leaving 7 bases unmatched. The CDR3 region has the DNA TGCGCCAGCAGGATGACAGGGGGCCGGGACACTGAAGCTTTCTTT. Its protein product is CASRMTGGRDTEAFF.

The genes are TRBV6-1 and TRBJ2-2, with D hard to call. This CDR3 region has 13 residues. Germline lookup yields CDR1 MNHNS and CDR2 SASEGT. Trimming took off 7 bases at V and 0 bases at J, with 6 bases between the two ends. The CDR3 is CASTSPNTGELFF. The CDR3, as DNA: TGTGCCAGCACCAGCCCGAACACCGGGGAGCTGTTTTTT.

This clonotype was found a few times. The chain recombines TRBV20-1 with TRBJ1-3; possibly TRBD1 for D (6 bases). CDR1 is DFQATT and CDR2 is SNEGSKA in the germline V gene (reference sequence). Trimming stripped 6 bases from V and 4 bases from J, with 13 bases between. The CDR3 is 13 residues long. The DNA for the CDR3 is TGCAGTGCGGGGGGGGCTTCAGGAAACACCATATATTTT. It specifies CSAGGASGNTIYF.

This clonotype has only a few counts. The rearrangement uses TRBV5-1 and TRBJ2-5; 10 positions agree with TRBD1. The germline gives CDR1 SGHRS, CDR2 YFSETQ. The CDR3 loop spans 13 amino acids. With V trimmed by 5 bases and J by 5 bases, 3 bases remained unmatched. The CDR3, as DNA: TGCGCCAGCAGTAGGGGACAGGGGGAGACCCAGTACTTC. This translates into CASSRGQGETQYF.

V is TRBV6-1 and J is TRBJ1-2; D uncertain. Germline V gives CDR1 MNHNS, CDR2 SASEGT. V was shortened by 7 bases and J by 10 bases, with 19 bases between the two germline ends. The CDR3 totals 13 residues. The DNA of the CDR3 is TGTGCCAGCAACAAACAACTCGGGGATGACTACACCTTC. This translates into CASNKQLGDDYTF.

This clonotype was recorded a few times. The chain has TRBV7-8 and TRBJ2-3; D is possibly TRBD2 (6 bases). From germline, CDR1 is SGHVS and CDR2 FQNEAQ. This CDR3 has 17 amino acids. V was shortened by 5 bases and J by 1 base, with 19 bases between the two germline ends. CDR3 sequence (DNA): TGTGCCAGCAGCCGAACGGCGGCTAGCGACCGCACAGATACGCAGTATTTT. Its protein is CASSRTAASDRTDTQYF. Full variable domain (missing parts from reference TRBV7-8 and TRBJ2-3): GAGVSQSPRYKVAKRGQDVALRCDPISGHVSLFWYQQALGQGPEFLTYFQNEAQLDKSGLPSDRFFAERPEGSVSTLKIQRTQQEDSAVYLCASSRTAASDRTDTQYFGPGTRLTVL.

This clonotype has just a few counts. The rearrangement uses TRBV20-1 and TRBJ2-2, with 7 bases that match TRBD1. The CDR3 extends over 13 amino acids. Germline trimming cut 6 bases from V and 2 bases from J; bases unmatched to any gene: 3. CDR1 and CDR2 from the germline V gene are DFQATT and SNEGSKA (reference sequence). The CDR3 DNA sequence: TGCAGTGCCAACAGGGGAAACACCGGGGAGCTGTTTTTT. Translation: CSANRGNTGELFF.

This clonotype was seen only once. The chain uses TRBV6-2 or TRBV6-3 and TRBJ2-7, with TRBD2 identical over 9 bases. CDR1 and CDR2 from the germline V gene are MNHEY and SVGEGT. The trim removed 4 bases at V and 2 bases at J, leaving 9 bases unmatched. This CDR3 spans 16 amino acids. CDR3: CASSLGLAQGTYEQYF. The CDR3, as DNA: TGTGCCAGCAGTTTGGGACTAGCCCAAGGAACCTACGAGCAGTACTTC.

The chain is built from TRBV28 and TRBJ1-1; no clear D. Germline V CDR1 and CDR2: MDHEN, SYDVKM. V lost 2 bases and J 8 bases, leaving 9 bases between the germline ends. This CDR3 comprises 12 residues. The CDR3 reads CASSLGVREAFF. CDR3 nucleotide sequence: TGTGCCAGCAGTTTAGGCGTCAGGGAAGCTTTCTTT.

The sample holds a few counts of this clonotype. This sequence joins TRBV19 and TRBJ2-7, with 10 bases that match TRBD1. V was clipped by 3 bases and J by 3 bases; unmatched bases: 5. The CDR3 contains 15 residues. Germline V gene lookup returns CDR1 LNHDA and CDR2 SQIVND (reference sequence). CDR3 protein: CASSIGTGDYYEQYF. The CDR3 DNA follows: TGTGCCAGTAGTATCGGGACAGGGGATTACTACGAGCAGTACTTC.

This chain connects TRBV11-2 to TRBJ1-2, with 9 bases matching TRBD1. The ends lost 5 bases at V and 4 bases at J; junction bases unmatched: 5. This CDR3 is built from 14 residues. CDR1 SGHAT and CDR2 FQNNGV come from the germline V gene. In DNA, the CDR3 is TGTGCCAGCAGCCCAGGACAGGGGAGCTATGGCTACACCTTC. This gives the protein CASSPGQGSYGYTF.

There are a few counts of this clonotype. The chain carries TRBV4-1 and TRBJ2-7; perhaps TRBD2 as D (5 bases). Germline V gene sequence: CDR1 MGHRA, CDR2 YSYEKL. The CDR3 length is 15 residues. V lost 6 bases and J lost 5, with 20 bases in between. CDR3 in DNA: TGCGCCAGCAGGGGTCGTGGGGAGATTACCAACGAGCAGTACTTC. Translating gives CASRGRGEITNEQYF.